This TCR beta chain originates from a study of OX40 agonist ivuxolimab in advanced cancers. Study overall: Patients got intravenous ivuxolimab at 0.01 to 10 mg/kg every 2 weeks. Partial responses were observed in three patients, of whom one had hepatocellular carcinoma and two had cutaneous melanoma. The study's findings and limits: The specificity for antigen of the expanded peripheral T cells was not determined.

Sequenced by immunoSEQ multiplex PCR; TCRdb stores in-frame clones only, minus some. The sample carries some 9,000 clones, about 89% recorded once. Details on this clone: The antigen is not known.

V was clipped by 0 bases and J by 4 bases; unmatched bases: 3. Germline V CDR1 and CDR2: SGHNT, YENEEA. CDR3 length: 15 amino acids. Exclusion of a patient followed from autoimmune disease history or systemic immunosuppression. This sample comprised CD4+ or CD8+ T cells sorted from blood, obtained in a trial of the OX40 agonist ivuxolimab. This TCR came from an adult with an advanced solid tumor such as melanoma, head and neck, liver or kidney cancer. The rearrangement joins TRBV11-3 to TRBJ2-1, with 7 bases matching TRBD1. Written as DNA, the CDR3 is TGTGCCAGCAGCTTAGACGGGACAGTATACAATGAGCAGTTCTTC. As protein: CASSLDGTVYNEQFF. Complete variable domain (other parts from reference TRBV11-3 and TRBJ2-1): EAGVVQSPRYKIIEKKQPVAFWCNPISGHNTLYWYLQNLGQGPELLIRYENEEAVDDSQLPKDRFSAERLKGVDSTLKIQPAELGDSAVYLCASSLDGTVYNEQFFGPGTRLTVL.